This T cell receptor beta chain was identified during a study of blood T cell repertoires in COVID-19. Study overall: The study drew acute and convalescent COVID-19 samples from the United States, Italy and Spain.

This clone occurred once. Produced via immunoSEQ multiplex PCR; TCRdb's table is partial and in-frame only. The top ten hold around 3.9% of the sample, which has about 160,000 clones, 87% seen once. Trimming cost V 5 bases and J 5 bases, with 24 bases left between them. The length of the CDR3 is 17 residues. Germline CDR1 reads MDHEN; CDR2 reads SYDVKM. Sequencing was carried out using peripheral blood. The clonotype originates from an older woman who had recovered from COVID-19. The chain employs TRBV28 and TRBJ1-2; D unclear. The CDR3 DNA reads TGTGCCAGCAGTCCACTCGAACCCTCCCGGGGTTGGTATGGCTACACCTTC. Translated: CASSPLEPSRGWYGYTF.